A selection of T cell receptor beta chains follows, all from one sample in a study of cytomegalovirus exposure and HLA in healthy donors. Clones were read by immunoSEQ multiplex PCR, and TCRdb kept only the in-frame ones, dropping some. The sample holds some 240,000 clones, roughly 86% seen once. Sample: PBMCs. These receptor sequences come from a woman aged 25 to 39 in good health and CMV-seropositive. Each CDR3 is given without its conserved first and last residue. Each record gives: CDR3 protein, V gene.

CDR3aa: ASTSGSETQY
v_gene: TRBV28

CDR3aa: ASSSPGLYYEQY
v_gene: TRBV6-5

CDR3aa: ASSTTRNRAIQH
v_gene: TRBV19

CDR3aa: AISEGTRLYEQF
v_gene: TRBV10-3

CDR3aa: ATSRDAGGPDTQY
v_gene: TRBV15

CDR3aa: ASKRGGQGGQETQY
v_gene: TRBV27

CDR3aa: ASGLDGRGPQH
v_gene: TRBV12-5

CDR3aa: ASSVQGAGVGGYT
v_gene: TRBV9

CDR3aa: ASRTSGRANEQF
v_gene: TRBV27

CDR3aa: ASSSGLGYNEQF
v_gene: TRBV7-2

CDR3aa: ASSVTARYEQF
v_gene: TRBV27

CDR3aa: ASSQSFSLAGVYEQY
v_gene: TRBV4-2

CDR3aa: ASSFGDIAGYT
v_gene: TRBV7-9

CDR3aa: ASFRGGYTEAF
v_gene: TRBV18

CDR3aa: ASSLLASNTGELF
v_gene: TRBV7-3

CDR3aa: ASSYRPVDTQY
v_gene: TRBV27

CDR3aa: ASSLGTDNYGYT
v_gene: TRBV5-1

CDR3aa: ASSGTSGRWGELF
v_gene: TRBV28

CDR3aa: ASSPGHPNTGELF
v_gene: TRBV7-9

CDR3aa: ASSPTKGQETQY
v_gene: TRBV19

CDR3aa: ASSLRTGGAGYGYT
v_gene: TRBV5-4

CDR3aa: ASSHGDEDGYT
v_gene: TRBV11-2

CDR3aa: ASSLGAGVAYNEQF
v_gene: TRBV7-9

CDR3aa: ASSPPRAGGTEAF
v_gene: TRBV18

CDR3aa: ASSLDPGGTGELF
v_gene: TRBV5-1

CDR3aa: ASSLAGVYTGF
v_gene: TRBV5-6

CDR3aa: ASSLVGRISYEQY
v_gene: TRBV7-2

CDR3aa: SASKAGTGETQY
v_gene: TRBV29-1

CDR3aa: ASSAGSGYEQF
v_gene: TRBV11-3

CDR3aa: ASSSRADSSYEQY
v_gene: TRBV13

CDR3aa: ASSITPGYEQY
v_gene: TRBV19

CDR3aa: ASSSYLAGVYEQY
v_gene: TRBV27

CDR3aa: ASSLLGANGNTIY
v_gene: TRBV5-1

CDR3aa: AWVTPGGVYGYT
v_gene: TRBV30

CDR3aa: ASSPRGQKSSYGYT
v_gene: TRBV18